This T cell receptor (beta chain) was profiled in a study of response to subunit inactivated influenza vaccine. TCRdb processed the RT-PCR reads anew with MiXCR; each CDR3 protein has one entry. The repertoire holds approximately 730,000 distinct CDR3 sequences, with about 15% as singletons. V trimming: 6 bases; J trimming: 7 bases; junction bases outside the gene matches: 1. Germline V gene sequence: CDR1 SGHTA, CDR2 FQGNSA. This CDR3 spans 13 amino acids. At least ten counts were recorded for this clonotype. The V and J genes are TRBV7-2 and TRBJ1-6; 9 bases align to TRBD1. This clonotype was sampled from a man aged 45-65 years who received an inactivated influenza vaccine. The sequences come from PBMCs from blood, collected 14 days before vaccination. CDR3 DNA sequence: TGTGCCAGCAGGGGACAGGGCAATTCACCCCTCCACTTT. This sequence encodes CASRGQGNSPLHF.